Below are 22 T cell receptor beta chains sequenced from a single sample in a study of T cell repertoires in cytomegalovirus infection. MiXCR, applied by TCRdb to the reads, yields one record per CDR3 protein. This sample carries some 170,000 distinct CDR3 sequences, about a sixth of them seen once, and the ten largest clones take roughly a quarter. Sample: CD8+ T cells from PBMCs. These receptor sequences come from a human donor in good health (CMV status not recorded). Some clones in this sample may be carry-over from other donors' samples.

This clonotype appeared a few times. The J gene is TRBJ2-7, the V gene TRBV7-8; D gene uncertain. Germline assignment: CDR1 SGHVS and CDR2 FQNEAQ. There are 13 residues in the CDR3. Trimming stripped 4 bases from V and 3 bases from J, with 10 bases between. The CDR3 region has the DNA TGTGCCAGCAGCTCCGCTCCCAGCTACGAGCAGTACTTC. As protein: CASSSAPSYEQYF.

This clonotype was seen more than once but under ten times. The chain has TRBV12-3 or TRBV12-4 and TRBJ2-1, with D possibly being TRBD2 (5 bases). Between the trimmed V and J ends, which lost 7 bases and 0 bases, there was a span of 19 bases. This CDR3 is 17 amino acids long. The CDR3 coding sequence is TGTGCCAGCACCGGCTATTCGAGGGCCCGCTCCTACAATGAGCAGTTCTTC. Encoded protein: CASTGYSRARSYNEQFF.

The V and J genes are TRBV4-1 and TRBJ1-1; D gene unclear. Trimming removed 0 bases from V and 8 bases from J, with 10 bases in between. This CDR3 spans 13 amino acids. Germline values: CDR1 MGHRA, CDR2 YSYEKL. DNA for the CDR3: TGCGCCAGCAGCCAAGAGGGAAGGCCAGAAGCTTTCTTT. Protein: CASSQEGRPEAFF.

The chain links TRBV28 to TRBJ2-1; maybe TRBD2 (5 bases). The CDR3 runs to 16 residues. Germline-derived CDR1 and CDR2 are MDHEN and SYDVKM. Trimming stripped 5 bases from V and 4 bases from J, with 18 bases between. CDR3 DNA sequence: TGTGCCAGCAGTCCCCTGACTAACCTCGGGTACAATGAGCAGTTCTTC. Translating gives CASSPLTNLGYNEQFF.

This clonotype was seen a handful of times. The J gene is TRBJ2-5, the V gene TRBV19; D may be TRBD2 (6 bases). The V end was cut by 6 bases, the J end by 2 bases, with 16 bases between. Per the germline V gene, CDR1 is LNHDA and CDR2 is SQIVND (reference sequence). This CDR3 comprises 15 residues. The CDR3 loop is CASSRPGTAQETQYF. CDR3 nucleotide sequence: TGTGCCAGTAGCCGACCCGGGACTGCGCAAGAGACCCAGTACTTC.

This clonotype was recorded at least ten times. The J gene is TRBJ1-4, the V gene TRBV7-2; a weak D match, TRBD1 (6 bases). CDR3 size: 18 residues. Germline lookup yields CDR1 SGHTA and CDR2 FQGNSA. Trimming removed 4 bases from V and 0 bases from J, with 18 bases in between. CDR3 nucleotide sequence: TGTGCCAGCAGCTCCGCCCCGCTTTACAGGGCAACTAATGAAAAACTGTTTTTT. Translated: CASSSAPLYRATNEKLFF.

This clonotype was recorded once. The chain uses TRBV2 and TRBJ2-3; 7 bases fit TRBD2. Germline V gives CDR1 SNHLY, CDR2 FYNNEI. J lost 3 bases, V lost 5 bases, and 2 bases had no gene match. The CDR3 extends over 13 amino acids. CDR3 region: CASSSGVTDTQYF. CDR3 DNA: TGTGCCAGCAGTAGCGGGGTAACAGATACGCAGTATTTT.

A few counts support this clonotype. In DNA form, the CDR3 reads TGTGCCAGCAGTGAAGGCAGGATGAACACTGAAGCTTTCTTT. As protein: CASSEGRMNTEAFF. The chain joins TRBV6-1 to TRBJ1-1; D is unresolved. The CDR3 loop spans 14 amino acids. Per the germline V gene, CDR1 is MNHNS and CDR2 is SASEGT. V was cut by 1 base and J by 0 bases, with 6 bases left in between.

This clonotype was detected a few times. The V and J genes are TRBV29-1 and TRBJ1-2; TRBD1 matches at 8 bases. Per the germline V gene, CDR1 is SQVTM and CDR2 is ANQGSEA. This CDR3 has 12 residues. The V segment lost 4 bases and the J segment 8 bases; nucleotides outside the gene matches: 6. The CDR3 is CSVGEDRGGYTF. The CDR3 bases are TGCAGCGTTGGGGAAGACAGGGGCGGCTACACCTTC.

This clonotype occurred a few times. V gene TRBV7-9 combines with J gene TRBJ1-1, with 8 bases that match TRBD1. Germline V lookup: CDR1 SEHNR, CDR2 FQNEAQ (reference sequence). The CDR3 extends over 14 amino acids. J lost 3 bases, V lost 2 bases, and 2 bases had no gene match. CDR3 bases: TGTGCCAGCAGCTTATTGGACAGGGACACTGAAGCTTTCTTT. It yields the protein CASSLLDRDTEAFF. Complete variable domain (other parts from reference TRBV7-9 and TRBJ1-1): DTGVSQNPRHKITKRGQNVTFRCDPISEHNRLYWYRQTLGQGPEFLTYFQNEAQLEKSRLLSDRFSAERPKGSFSTLEIQRTEQGDSAMYLCASSLLDRDTEAFFGQGTRLTVV.

This clonotype has only one observation. V usage is TRBV13 and J usage is TRBJ1-1; TRBD1 is a possible D gene (5 bases). CDR3 size: 14 residues. Trimming removed 5 bases at V and 1 base at J, with 11 bases between. Germline V gene sequence: CDR1 PRHDT, CDR2 FYEKMQ (reference sequence). This chain's CDR3 is CASSPRQWNTEAFF. As DNA, the CDR3 is TGTGCCAGCAGCCCCAGACAGTGGAACACTGAAGCTTTCTTT.

This clonotype was seen more than once but under ten times. The CDR3 nucleotides are TGTGCCAGCAGTTACTCGCCCGTAAGGGGCTACACCTTC. This sequence encodes CASSYSPVRGYTF. This chain connects TRBV6-5 to TRBJ1-2, with D uncertain. The CDR3 length is 13 residues. V was shortened by 0 bases and J by 8 bases, with 10 bases between the two germline ends. Germline V gene data show CDR1 as MNHEY and CDR2 as SVGAGI.

The V and J genes are TRBV24-1 and TRBJ2-3; D is uncertain. Looked up from germline, CDR1 is KGHDR and CDR2 is SFDVKD. Trimming removed 4 bases from V and 2 bases from J, with 12 bases in between. This CDR3 comprises 15 residues. The chain's CDR3 is CATSEGPDYTDTQYF. The CDR3 DNA follows: TGTGCCACCAGTGAAGGGCCTGATTACACAGATACGCAGTATTTT.

This clonotype was counted between two and nine times. The chain joins TRBV20-1 to TRBJ1-6, with 9 bases fitting TRBD1. The V and J ends lost 1 base and 3 bases, in that order; junction bases with no gene match: 7. The length of the CDR3 is 17 residues. Germline V gives CDR1 DFQATT, CDR2 SNEGSKA (reference sequence). CDR3 nucleotide sequence: TGCAGTGCTAGAGGGACAGGGGACGTGTTCTATAATTCACCCCTCCACTTT. This sequence encodes CSARGTGDVFYNSPLHF.

Only a few counts were recorded for this clonotype. V gene TRBV20-1 combines with J gene TRBJ2-7, with 8 bases that match TRBD1. The CDR3 covers 15 residues. V lost 0 bases to trimming and J lost 3 bases; unmatched junction nucleotides: 7. Per the germline V gene, CDR1 is DFQATT and CDR2 is SNEGSKA (reference sequence). DNA for the CDR3: TGCAGTGCTAGAGATGGCGGGACAGGTGACTACGAGCAGTACTTC. As protein: CSARDGGTGDYEQYF.

V gene TRBV14 combines with J gene TRBJ1-2; TRBD1 agrees at 9 bases. Trimming cost V 1 base and J 5 bases; bases outside gene matches: 17. The CDR3 extends over 19 amino acids. The V gene's germline CDR1 is SGHDN and CDR2 FVKESK. CDR3 sequence reads: CASSQARTGEPFFGYGYTF. CDR3 nucleotide sequence: TGTGCCAGCAGCCAAGCCCGGACAGGGGAACCGTTTTTCGGGTATGGCTACACCTTC.

There are a few counts of this clonotype. The genes are TRBV7-8 and TRBJ1-2; maybe TRBD1 (6 bases). V was pared by 1 base and J by 7 bases, with 16 bases between. Germline assignment: CDR1 SGHVS and CDR2 FQNEAQ. The CDR3 length is 15 residues. CDR3 region: CASSLGAGVVSGYTF. The DNA of the CDR3 is TGTGCCAGCAGCTTAGGGGCAGGGGTCGTGAGTGGCTACACCTTC.

The V gene is TRBV15, the J gene TRBJ2-7; D may be TRBD1 (6 bases). The CDR3 is made up of 17 amino acids. Germline lookup yields CDR1 LNHNV and CDR2 YYDKDF (reference sequence). The V gene lost 0 bases and the J gene lost 3 bases, with 18 bases spanning the gap. The DNA of the CDR3 is TGTGCCACCAGCAGAGACTCCCGGACAGACCCGCTCTACGAGCAGTACTTC. This gives the protein CATSRDSRTDPLYEQYF. The entire variable domain, with the rest obtained from reference TRBV15 and TRBJ2-7, is as follows: DAMVIQNPRYQVTQFGKPVTLSCSQTLNHNVMYWYQQKSSQAPKLLFHYYDKDFNNEADTPDNFQSRRPNTSFCFLDIRSPGLGDTAMYLCATSRDSRTDPLYEQYFGPGTRLTVT.

This clonotype was detected only a few times. The chain combines TRBV5-5 with TRBJ2-2, with D perhaps TRBD1 (5 bases). Trimming shortened V by 4 bases and J by 12 bases, and 25 bases separated the two germline ends. Germline V gene data show CDR1 as SGHKS and CDR2 as YYEKEE (reference sequence). This CDR3 has 16 amino acids. The CDR3 loop is CASSLSGLGVEAKLFF. The CDR3 bases are TGTGCCAGCAGCCTTAGTGGATTAGGGGTCGAGGCGAAGCTGTTTTTT. The entire variable domain, with the rest obtained from reference TRBV5-5 and TRBJ2-2, is as follows: DAGVTQSPTHLIKTRGQQVTLRCSPISGHKSVSWYQQVLGQGPQFIFQYYEKEERGRGNFPDRFSARQFPNYSSELNVNALLLGDSALYLCASSLSGLGVEAKLFFGEGSRLTVL.

There are a few counts of this clonotype. V and J are TRBV7-9 and TRBJ2-1, with TRBD2 matching 8 bases. The CDR3 extends over 15 amino acids. Germline V gene lookup returns CDR1 SEHNR and CDR2 FQNEAQ (reference sequence). V lost 3 bases, J lost 7 bases, and 8 bases stayed unmatched. The CDR3 coding sequence is TGTGCCAGCAGCTTCTCGGGACTAGGTCCTAATGAGCAGTTCTTC. As protein: CASSFSGLGPNEQFF.

This clonotype was seen a handful of times. V is TRBV7-2 and J is TRBJ2-7; 12 positions agree with TRBD2. Looked up from germline, CDR1 is SGHTA and CDR2 is FQGNSA. V was clipped by 5 bases and J by 3 bases; unmatched bases: 20. This CDR3 has 20 amino acids. CDR3 sequence: CASSGGPPGTSGRTDYEQYF. CDR3 sequence (DNA): TGTGCCAGCAGCGGAGGACCCCCCGGGACTAGCGGGCGGACTGACTACGAGCAGTACTTC.

This clonotype has a handful of counts. V usage is TRBV12-3 or TRBV12-4 and J usage is TRBJ2-7; no clear D gene. Deletions cut 3 bases from V and 2 bases from J, with 8 bases between. The CDR3 loop spans 13 amino acids. The CDR3 DNA follows: TGTGCCAGCAGTTTTGGCAGTCCCTACGAGCAGTACTTC. Translation: CASSFGSPYEQYF.